Given below is one T cell receptor (beta chain) in context. These data come from a study of blood T cells in healthy people across ages. Primed by a sample-barcoded 5' primer and a J-beta primer mix, a second PCR proceeded for about 7 to 12 cycles. TCRdb used MiXCR to reprocess the 5' RACE reads, holding one entry per CDR3 protein. The sample holds approximately 1.5 million distinct CDR3 sequences, around 40% seen once. The CDR3 has 14 residues. Between the trimmed V and J ends, which lost 8 bases and 5 bases, there was a span of 18 bases. Germline CDR1 reads SGHAT; CDR2 reads FQDESV (reference sequence).

The sequence derives from a woman between 18 and 30 years old in good health. The specimen was blood. The chain employs TRBV11-1 and TRBJ1-2, with D maybe TRBD1 (5 bases). CDR3 in amino acids: CASGPFGAAYGYTF. The CDR3 DNA reads TGTGCCAGCGGCCCGTTTGGGGCAGCTTATGGCTACACCTTC.